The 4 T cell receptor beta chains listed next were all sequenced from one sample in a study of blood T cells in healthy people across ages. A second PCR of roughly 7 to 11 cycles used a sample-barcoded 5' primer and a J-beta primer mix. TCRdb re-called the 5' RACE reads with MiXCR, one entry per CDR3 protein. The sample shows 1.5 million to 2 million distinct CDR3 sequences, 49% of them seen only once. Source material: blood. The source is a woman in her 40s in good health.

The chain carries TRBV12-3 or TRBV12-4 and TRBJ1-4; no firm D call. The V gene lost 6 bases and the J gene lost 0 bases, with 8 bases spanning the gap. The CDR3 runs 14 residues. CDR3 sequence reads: CASRPPATNEKLFF. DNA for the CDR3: TGTGCCAGCAGACCGCCTGCAACTAATGAAAAACTGTTTTTT.

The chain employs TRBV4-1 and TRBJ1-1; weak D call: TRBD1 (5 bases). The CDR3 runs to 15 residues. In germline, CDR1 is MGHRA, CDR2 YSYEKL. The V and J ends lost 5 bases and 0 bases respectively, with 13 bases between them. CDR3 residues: CASSTGPGMNTEAFF. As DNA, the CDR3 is TGCGCCAGCAGCACAGGCCCAGGGATGAACACTGAAGCTTTCTTT.

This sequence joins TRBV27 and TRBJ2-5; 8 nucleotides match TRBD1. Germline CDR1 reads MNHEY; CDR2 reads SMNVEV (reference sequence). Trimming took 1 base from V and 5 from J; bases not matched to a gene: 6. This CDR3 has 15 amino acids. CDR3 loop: CASSLYRQGAETQYF. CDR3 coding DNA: TGTGCCAGCAGTTTATATAGGCAGGGGGCCGAGACCCAGTACTTC.

The CDR3 DNA follows: TGCGCCAGCAGCTTGGACAAGACGGGTAAAGAGACCCAGTACTTC. This sequence encodes CASSLDKTGKETQYF. The chain links TRBV5-1 to TRBJ2-5, with D hard to call. V lost 0 bases and J lost 3, with 12 bases in between. This CDR3 spans 15 amino acids. The V gene's germline CDR1 is SGHRS and CDR2 YFSETQ. The variable domain in full, with the rest retrieved from reference TRBV5-1 and TRBJ2-5, is KAGVTQTPRYLIKTRGQQVTLSCSPISGHRSVSWYQQTPGQGLQFLFEYFSETQRNKGNFPGRFSGRQFSNSRSEMNVSTLELGDSALYLCASSLDKTGKETQYFGPGTRLLVL.